The sequence of this TCR beta chain was determined in a study of identical twins. Study results and caveats: Among monozygotic twins, out-of-frame TCR alpha sharing exceeded what models predicted.

Comment on this clonotype: No antigen is known for it.

TCRdb used MiXCR to reprocess the 5' RACE reads, holding one entry per CDR3 protein. The sample records 240,000 or so distinct CDR3 sequences, about 11% being singletons. Germline V lookup: CDR1 SGHRS, CDR2 YFSETQ. The CDR3 runs 14 residues. The V and J ends lost 0 bases and 3 bases respectively, with 9 bases between them. The V call is TRBV5-1, the J call TRBJ1-1, with D unresolved. The clonotype was recovered from a man aged 45-65 years in good health. The sample was memory T cells sorted from blood. The DNA for the CDR3 is TGCGCCAGCAGCTTGGTTGGGTTTGACACTGAAGCTTTCTTT. This sequence encodes CASSLVGFDTEAFF.